This TCR beta chain was identified during a study of CD8 T cells in ankylosing spondylitis. General study results and limits: About 8 highly homologous variants made up a TCR beta motif that seemed to typify ankylosing spondylitis blood.

The CDR3 runs to 14 residues. Germline V gene lookup returns CDR1 MNHEY and CDR2 SVGEGT. V was clipped by 6 bases and J by 6 bases; unmatched bases: 8. TCRdb recomputed calls from the 5' RACE reads with MiXCR, one row per CDR3 protein. The profile shows around 770,000 distinct CDR3 sequences, roughly 12% of them singletons. Details on this clonotype: The antigen is not known.

The specimen was blood, either unsorted or a sorted T cell fraction (not recorded which). This sequence originates from a male donor with ankylosing spondylitis. The chain couples TRBV6-2 or TRBV6-3 to TRBJ1-5; 7 bases align to TRBD1. The CDR3 protein is CASRPTGSGQPQHF. CDR3 sequence (DNA): TGTGCCAGCAGACCGACAGGGTCGGGTCAGCCCCAGCATTTT.